The clone carrying this TCR beta chain was counted a few times. Its antigen is unidentified. Germline loops: CDR1 ENHRY, CDR2 SYGVKD. This CDR3 is built from 14 residues. The V end lost 6 bases, the J end lost 3 bases, and 14 bases lay between the germline ends. This specimen comes from a study of blood T cells in healthy people across ages. At the level of the study: Template switching recovered approximately one barcoded beta molecule for every two T cells.

The total RNA that was extracted per sample amounted to at least 5.5 micrograms. It was with a sample-barcoded 5' primer and a J-beta primer mix that a second PCR of about 7 to 12 cycles was run. TCRdb called the 5' RACE reads again in MiXCR, with one record for every CDR3 protein. This table has 650,000 to 1,000,000 distinct CDR3 sequences, 35% to 40% appearing once. Study-wide points: PBMCs were not sorted, which prevented a conclusive comparison of naive versus antigen-experienced cells. Long-lived donors carried more naive CD4+ cells and greater diversity than aged donors.

Sequencing was performed on blood. The chain couples TRBV10-3 to TRBJ1-1; D ambiguous. The sequence was collected from a man aged 18 to 29 in good health. CDR3 region: CAIRPHTTDTEAFF. The CDR3 DNA is TGTGCCATCAGGCCACACACCACGGACACTGAAGCTTTCTTT.